Shown below are 23 T cell receptor beta chains from a single sample sequenced in a study of beta chain features in type 1 diabetes. Regarding the study as a whole: In all four CD4+ subsets, TCRB CDR3 length was significantly, moderately reduced in type 1 diabetes.

Their antigen targets remain unknown. All of the isolated RNA was reverse transcribed, so expressed TCRB transcripts were sequenced. Clones were read by immunoSEQ multiplex PCR, and TCRdb kept only the in-frame ones, dropping some. This sample has 300,000 to 400,000 clones, with 8.5% to 10% found just once. The sample was central memory CD4+ T cells from blood. These receptors were taken from a man aged 25 to 40 with type 1 diabetes.

This clone has just a few counts. The chain has TRBV5-1 and TRBJ2-4; the D is unclear. Deletions cut 0 bases from V and 0 bases from J, with 4 bases between. CDR1 and CDR2 from the germline V gene are SGHRS and YFSETQ. The length of the CDR3 is 14 residues. The CDR3 here is CASSLGLAKNIQYF. CDR3 nucleotide sequence: TGCGCCAGCAGCTTGGGACTAGCCAAAAACATTCAGTACTTC.

This clone appeared a few times. The chain combines TRBV7-9 with TRBJ1-5; 10 bases are shared with TRBD1. Losses at the gene ends were 4 bases for V and 2 bases for J; bases not matched to a gene: 8. The CDR3 contains 17 residues. Germline V gives CDR1 SEHNR, CDR2 FQNEAQ (reference sequence). CDR3 amino acids: CASSSPGGTGGNQPQHF. The CDR3, as DNA: TGTGCCAGCAGCTCTCCGGGCGGGACAGGGGGCAATCAGCCCCAGCATTTT.

A note on this clone: Other DNA sequences of this sample code for an identical CDR3. The chain uses TRBV7-2 and TRBJ1-5; D call uncertain. Per the germline V gene, CDR1 is SGHTA and CDR2 is FQGNSA. V shed 7 bases and J shed 1 base, with 11 bases lying between them. The CDR3 length is 14 residues. Written as DNA, the CDR3 is TGTGCCAGCACGCCCCGTGGGAGCAATCAGCCCCAGCATTTT. It yields the protein CASTPRGSNQPQHF. The full variable domain, with the rest looked up from reference TRBV7-2 and TRBJ1-5, is GAGVSQSPSNKVTEKGKDVELRCDPISGHTALYWYRQSLGQGLEFLIYFQGNSAPDKSGLPSDRFSAERTGGSVSTLTIQRTQQEDSAVYLCASTPRGSNQPQHFGDGTRLSIL.

The chain uses TRBV5-6 and TRBJ2-7; 16 bases fit TRBD2. From germline, CDR1 is SGHDT and CDR2 YYEEEE. This CDR3 region has 16 residues. The V and J ends lost 0 bases and 5 bases, in that order; junction bases with no gene match: 2. The CDR3, as DNA: TGTGCCAGCAGCTTGGTGGGACTAGCGGGAGGGGACGAGCAGTACTTC. It encodes CASSLVGLAGGDEQYF.

This clone was detected many times. The chain uses TRBV10-3 and TRBJ2-3, with TRBD2 matching 14 bases. Looked up from germline, CDR1 is ENHRY and CDR2 is SYGVKD. V was clipped by 6 bases and J by 4 bases; unmatched bases: 9. The CDR3 covers 17 residues. The DNA for the CDR3 is TGTGCCATCAGCGGGACTAGCGGGAGAACTGCCGCAGATACGCAGTATTTT. Protein sequence: CAISGTSGRTAADTQYF.

The table lists this clone with many counts. The rearrangement joins TRBV7-7 to TRBJ2-3; TRBD2 aligns across 8 bases. V shed 2 bases and J 4 bases; nucleotides not matched to a gene: 8. This CDR3 comprises 16 residues. Germline CDR1 reads SSHAT; CDR2 reads FNYEAQ (reference sequence). Here the CDR3 reads CASSLRAGEEADTQYF. In DNA, the CDR3 is TGTGCCAGCAGCTTACGAGCGGGAGAGGAGGCAGATACGCAGTATTTT.

This clone was detected only a few times. The chain couples TRBV27 to TRBJ2-7; D may be TRBD2 (6 bases). CDR1 and CDR2 from the germline V gene are MNHEY and SMNVEV (reference sequence). This CDR3 spans 15 amino acids. Trimming took 3 bases from V and 6 from J, leaving 18 bases between them. CDR3 nucleotides: TGTGCCAGCAGTTTTCGATTTGACGGGAGTGGCGAGCAGTACTTC. Amino acids: CASSFRFDGSGEQYF.

This clone was seen only a few times. J is TRBJ2-7 and V is TRBV6-1, with D perhaps TRBD1 (6 bases). Trimming took 5 bases from V and 3 from J, leaving 8 bases between them. The CDR3 has 12 residues. Germline loops: CDR1 MNHNS, CDR2 SASEGT. The CDR3 DNA follows: TGTGCCAGCAGTCAGGACAGCTACGAGCAGTACTTC. Translation: CASSQDSYEQYF.

This clone was seen a handful of times. The chain couples TRBV5-1 to TRBJ2-5, with D unclear. Germline V gives CDR1 SGHRS, CDR2 YFSETQ. V was shortened by 5 bases and J by 2 bases, with 13 bases between the two germline ends. The CDR3 sequence is 14 residues long. CDR3 protein: CASSPAQLQETQYF. CDR3 bases: TGCGCCAGCAGTCCGGCACAGCTACAAGAGACCCAGTACTTC.

This rearrangement joins TRBV5-1 to TRBJ1-4; D is possibly TRBD1 (5 bases). The V end was cut by 0 bases, the J end by 8 bases, with 11 bases between. CDR3 length: 14 residues. From germline, CDR1 is SGHRS and CDR2 YFSETQ. This CDR3 reads CASSLAGVEEKLFF. The DNA of the CDR3 is TGCGCCAGCAGCTTGGCGGGGGTAGAAGAAAAACTGTTTTTT. Variable domain in full (rest from reference TRBV5-1 and TRBJ1-4): KAGVTQTPRYLIKTRGQQVTLSCSPISGHRSVSWYQQTPGQGLQFLFEYFSETQRNKGNFPGRFSGRQFSNSRSEMNVSTLELGDSALYLCASSLAGVEEKLFFGSGTQLSVL.

This clone was detected a few times. A single base separates this from a much larger clone, so it may be a read error. The same CDR3 can be traced to other DNA sequences in this sample. The rearrangement links TRBV7-2 to TRBJ2-3; D remains ambiguous. Trimming removed 1 base from V and 2 bases from J, with 4 bases in between. This CDR3 has 13 residues. CDR1 and CDR2 from the germline V gene are SGHTA and FQGNSA. CDR3 sequence: CASSLGYTDTQYF. Written as DNA, the CDR3 is TGTGCCAGCAGCTTAGGGTACACAGATACGCAGTATTTT.

This clone came up a few times. The V and J genes are TRBV5-1 and TRBJ2-7, with D perhaps TRBD1 (6 bases). Trimming left V 0 bases short and J 2 bases short, with 12 bases between. There are 15 residues in the CDR3. In germline, CDR1 is SGHRS, CDR2 YFSETQ. As DNA, the CDR3 is TGCGCCAGCAGCTTGGCCTCGGGACATACCTACGAGCAGTACTTC. It codes for CASSLASGHTYEQYF.

This clone was observed a handful of times. The chain combines TRBV27 with TRBJ1-4; D not certain. Trimming removed 2 bases from V and 3 bases from J, with 1 base in between. Germline V CDR1 and CDR2: MNHEY, SMNVEV (reference sequence). CDR3 length equals 12 residues. In DNA, the CDR3 is TGTGCCAGCAGTTTACCTAATGAAAAACTGTTTTTT. Protein sequence: CASSLPNEKLFF.

This clone is medium-sized by share. This chain connects TRBV10-3 to TRBJ2-1; 7 bases are shared with TRBD2. This CDR3 is 15 amino acids long. Germline CDR1 and CDR2: ENHRY and SYGVKD. Unmatched junction bases numbered 6, after V lost 4 bases and J lost 3 bases. The CDR3 loop reads CAISVGLADYNEQFF. The CDR3 nucleotides read TGTGCCATCAGTGTCGGGCTAGCGGACTACAATGAGCAGTTCTTC.

The V call is TRBV18, the J call TRBJ2-7; TRBD2 agrees at 9 bases. The CDR3 contains 14 residues. V lost 0 bases to trimming and J lost 7 bases; unmatched junction nucleotides: 4. CDR1 and CDR2 (germline): KGHSH, LQKENI. For the CDR3, the DNA is TGTGCCAGCTCACCACCCAGCGGGAGGTTAGAGCAGTACTTC. As protein: CASSPPSGRLEQYF.

This clone was seen repeatedly, ten times or more. This chain uses TRBV4-2 with TRBJ2-6; a weak D match, TRBD1 (6 bases). The V end lost 8 bases, the J end lost 4 bases, and 21 bases lay between the germline ends. The CDR3 runs 17 residues. The germline CDR1 and CDR2 sequences are LGHNA and YNFKEQ. CDR3 nucleotide sequence: TGTGCCAGCGCACCCCAGGGGAGCGGCGCAGGGGCCAACGTCCTGACTTTC. This encodes CASAPQGSGAGANVLTF.

There are a few counts of this clone. The chain recombines TRBV27 with TRBJ1-5; D remains ambiguous. Germline CDR1 and CDR2: MNHEY and SMNVEV (reference sequence). V was pared by 7 bases and J by 7 bases, with 11 bases between. The CDR3 contains 12 residues. DNA of the CDR3: TGTGCCAGCATGGTCCCCGGACAGCCCCAGCATTTT. This translates into CASMVPGQPQHF.

This chain joins TRBV30 and TRBJ2-1; D unclear. This CDR3 is built from 11 residues. Germline CDR1 is GTSNPN and CDR2 is SVGIG (reference sequence). Trimming stripped 0 bases from V and 9 bases from J, with 6 bases between. Here the CDR3 DNA reads TGTGCCTGGAGTGTGGCAACTGAGCAGTTCTTC. It codes for CAWSVATEQFF.

Only a few counts were recorded for this clone. The gene calls are TRBV5-1 and TRBJ1-4; D remains ambiguous. The V end lost 0 bases, the J end lost 2 bases, and 11 bases lay between the germline ends. The CDR3 has 16 residues. The V gene's germline CDR1 is SGHRS and CDR2 YFSETQ. CDR3 bases: TGCGCCAGCAGCTTGGCCCTTGGGAGTACTAATGAAAAACTGTTTTTT. As protein: CASSLALGSTNEKLFF. The whole variable domain, filled in from reference TRBV5-1 and TRBJ1-4, reads KAGVTQTPRYLIKTRGQQVTLSCSPISGHRSVSWYQQTPGQGLQFLFEYFSETQRNKGNFPGRFSGRQFSNSRSEMNVSTLELGDSALYLCASSLALGSTNEKLFFGSGTQLSVL.

Many counts were recorded for this clone. V is TRBV7-2 and J is TRBJ2-1; 8 nucleotides match TRBD2. CDR3 length equals 17 residues. Germline trimming cut 5 bases from V and 7 bases from J; bases unmatched to any gene: 16. CDR1 SGHTA and CDR2 FQGNSA come from the germline V gene. CDR3 region: CASSPGTGTRVGNEQFF. CDR3 bases: TGTGCCAGCAGCCCCGGGACCGGGACTAGGGTGGGAAATGAGCAGTTCTTC.

The V and J genes are TRBV11-2 and TRBJ1-5; D uncertain. Trimming cost V 5 bases and J 7 bases, with 12 bases left between them. Germline V CDR1 and CDR2: SGHAT, FQNNGV. The CDR3 has 13 residues. DNA of the CDR3: TGTGCCAGCAGCACGACGGTAGACCAGCCCCAGCATTTT. Translation gives CASSTTVDQPQHF.

The chain combines TRBV25-1 with TRBJ2-7; D may match TRBD1 or TRBD2 (5 bases each). V was pared by 4 bases and J by 6 bases, with 19 bases between. Germline V lookup: CDR1 MGHDK, CDR2 SYGVNS. The CDR3 spans 15 residues. In nucleotides, the CDR3 is TGTGCCAGCAGTGTGATAGCTCCACGAGGGGCCGAGCAGTACTTC. As protein: CASSVIAPRGAEQYF.

This chain uses TRBV5-1 with TRBJ1-1; D might be TRBD1 (6 bases). Trimming took 4 bases from V and 3 from J, leaving 16 bases between them. The CDR3 has 15 amino acids. CDR1 SGHRS and CDR2 YFSETQ come from the germline V gene. In DNA form, the CDR3 reads TGCGCCAGCAGCGCCTCACAGGGATCGGACACTGAAGCTTTCTTT. Encoded protein: CASSASQGSDTEAFF.